The rows below give T cell receptor beta chains drawn from one sample of a study of T cell responses to AZD1222 COVID-19 vaccine. Only in-frame clones appear in the TCRdb table, and some are missing; sequencing was by immunoSEQ multiplex PCR. The sample yields some 100,000 clones, about 83% seen once. The material was peripheral blood, obtained on day 0 of AZD1222 vaccination. These receptors were taken from an adult in good health. CDR3s include the opening cysteine and the closing phenylalanine or tryptophan. D genes are given only for firm matches. The size field is filled for only some rows; it gives once, few, many or a size class.

TRBD2,-,TRBJ2-3,TRBV18,CASSPRRGGGDTQYF,TGTGCCAGCTCACCGCGGCGGGGGGGCGGAGATACGCAGTATTTT
-,few,TRBJ1-4,TRBV4-1,CASVDPGQPGEKLFF,TGCGCCAGCGTCGACCCGGGACAACCGGGGGAAAAACTGTTTTTT
-,-,TRBJ1-1,TRBV7-9,CASSLLSGEAFF,TGTGCCAGCAGCCTTTTGAGTGGTGAAGCTTTCTTT
-,-,TRBJ2-7,TRBV7-6,CASSGTGHEQYF,TGTGCCAGCAGTGGAACGGGGCACGAGCAGTACTTC
-,-,TRBJ1-5,TRBV30,CAWRQDSNQPQHF,TGTGCCTGGAGGCAAGATAGCAATCAGCCCCAGCATTTT
-,-,TRBJ1-2,TRBV7-9,CASSPGIRGYGYTF,TGTGCCAGCAGCCCAGGCATCAGGGGTTATGGCTACACCTTC
-,-,TRBJ2-3,TRBV3-1/TRBV3-2,CASTLSQGSTQYF,TGTGCCAGCACCCTGTCACAGGGTTCAACGCAGTATTTT
-,-,TRBJ2-2,TRBV29-1,CSVKGTYNTGELFF,TGCAGCGTCAAGGGGACCTATAACACCGGGGAGCTGTTTTTT
-,-,TRBJ2-7,TRBV5-8,CASSLALWSYEQYF,TGTGCCAGCAGCTTGGCCCTCTGGAGCTACGAGCAGTACTTC
TRBD2,-,TRBJ2-7,TRBV9,CASSVQASGGDEQYF,TGTGCCAGCAGCGTACAGGCTAGCGGGGGCGACGAGCAGTACTTC
TRBD1,once,TRBJ1-1,TRBV5-1,CASSLDRVGSLNTEAFF,TGCGCCAGCAGCCTGGACAGGGTTGGGTCATTGAACACTGAAGCTTTCTTT
-,-,TRBJ2-2,TRBV5-5,CASVPTVTNTGELFF,TGTGCCAGCGTCCCGACAGTAACGAACACCGGGGAGCTGTTTTTT
TRBD1,-,TRBJ2-7,TRBV29-1,CSVGDSTPEQYF,TGCAGCGTGGGGGACAGTACTCCCGAGCAGTACTTC
-,-,TRBJ1-2,TRBV2,CASSRLVDLDGYTF,TGTGCCAGCAGTCGGTTGGTTGATTTGGATGGCTACACCTTC
TRBD1,few,TRBJ2-7,TRBV24-1,CATTLPGTGRHEQYF,TGTGCCACCACGCTCCCCGGGACAGGGAGACACGAGCAGTACTTC
TRBD1,-,TRBJ2-1,TRBV4-2,CASSQVGTGGPLEQFF,TGTGCCAGCAGCCAAGTTGGCACAGGGGGCCCCTTGGAGCAGTTCTTC
TRBD1,-,TRBJ1-5,TRBV5-1,CASSRGQGGQPQHF,TGCGCCAGCAGTCGTGGACAGGGCGGTCAGCCCCAGCATTTT
-,-,TRBJ1-2,TRBV10-3,CAISDGRDYGYTF,TGTGCCATCAGTGACGGCAGAGACTATGGCTACACCTTC
-,once,TRBJ1-1,TRBV18,CASSPQGRGSEAFF,TGTGCCAGCTCACCTCAGGGCAGAGGTTCTGAAGCTTTCTTT
-,-,TRBJ1-2,TRBV24-1,CATSDSGTVYGYTF,TGTGCCACCAGTGACTCCGGGACGGTCTATGGCTACACCTTC
-,-,TRBJ2-6,TRBV7-9,CASNMYPGRVAGANVLTF,TGTGCCAGCAATATGTACCCTGGCAGAGTGGCTGGGGCCAACGTCCTGACTTTC
TRBD2,-,TRBJ2-7,TRBV4-3,CASSQVGGRAQYF,TGCGCCAGCAGCCAAGTAGGAGGGAGGGCCCAGTACTTC
-,-,TRBJ1-1,TRBV6-5,CASNSGRPDTEAFF,TGTGCCAGCAACTCAGGACGGCCCGACACTGAAGCTTTCTTT
-,-,TRBJ1-2,TRBV9,CASSVGPLYGYTF,TGTGCCAGCAGCGTAGGGCCACTCTATGGCTACACCTTC
-,-,TRBJ1-4,TRBV18,CASSPVTIRDEKLFF,TGTGCCAGCTCACCGGTTACGATAAGAGATGAAAAACTGTTTTTT
TRBD1,-,TRBJ1-2,TRBV6-2/TRBV6-3,CASSYLAGTAYGYTF,TGTGCCAGCAGTTACTTAGCCGGGACAGCGTATGGCTACACCTTC
-,-,TRBJ2-2,TRBV6-2/TRBV6-3,CASSYARGGELFF,TGTGCCAGCAGTTACGCTCGCGGCGGGGAGCTGTTTTTT
-,-,TRBJ1-1,TRBV6-1,CASSEAIWTANTEAFF,TGTGCCAGCAGTGAAGCGATATGGACAGCGAACACTGAAGCTTTCTTT
-,-,TRBJ1-5,TRBV27,CASSLTFSHQPQHF,TGTGCCAGCAGTCTAACCTTCTCCCATCAGCCCCAGCATTTT
TRBD2,-,TRBJ2-3,TRBV28,CASSYGLAGGKDTQYF,TGTGCCAGCAGTTATGGACTAGCGGGGGGGAAAGATACGCAGTATTTT
TRBD1,-,TRBJ1-1,TRBV3-1/TRBV3-2,CASSLLDRVNTEAFF,TGTGCCAGCAGCCTTCTCGACAGGGTAAACACTGAAGCTTTCTTT
-,-,TRBJ1-2,TRBV3-1/TRBV3-2,CASRTGGYGYTF,TGTGCCAGCAGAACCGGGGGGTATGGCTACACCTTC
TRBD1,-,TRBJ1-2,TRBV19,CASTPGQRYGYTF,TGTGCCAGTACCCCGGGACAGCGCTATGGCTACACCTTC